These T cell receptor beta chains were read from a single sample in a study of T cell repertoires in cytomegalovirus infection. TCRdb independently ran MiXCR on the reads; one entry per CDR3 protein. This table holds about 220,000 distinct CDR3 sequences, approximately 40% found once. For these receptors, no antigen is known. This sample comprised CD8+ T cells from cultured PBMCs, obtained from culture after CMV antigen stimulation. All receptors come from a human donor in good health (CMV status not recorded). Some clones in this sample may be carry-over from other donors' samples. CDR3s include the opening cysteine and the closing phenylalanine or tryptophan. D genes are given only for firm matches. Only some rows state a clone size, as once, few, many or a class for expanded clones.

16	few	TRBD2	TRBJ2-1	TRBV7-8	CASPNPLAATTNEQFF	TGTGCCAGCCCAAATCCACTAGCGGCTACTACCAATGAGCAGTTCTTC
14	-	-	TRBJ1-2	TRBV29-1	CSVDRIGGQNGYTF	TGCAGCGTCGACAGGATAGGGGGTCAGAATGGCTACACCTTC
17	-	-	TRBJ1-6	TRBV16	CASSERRQISYNSPLHF	TGTGCCAGCAGCGAGAGACGCCAGATCTCCTATAATTCACCCCTCCACTTT
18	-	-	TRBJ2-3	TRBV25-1	CASSETSPGGPSTDTQYF	TGTGCCAGCAGTGAAACCTCCCCTGGGGGACCCAGCACAGATACGCAGTATTTT
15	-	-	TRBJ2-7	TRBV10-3	CAIRDMTSLQDEQYF	TGTGCCATCAGGGATATGACCTCACTTCAGGACGAGCAGTACTTC
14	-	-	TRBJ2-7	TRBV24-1	CATSDNRQGGEQYF	TGTGCCACCAGTGACAACCGACAGGGAGGCGAGCAGTACTTC
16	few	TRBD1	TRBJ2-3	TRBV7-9	CASSPLGTGPADTQYF	TGTGCCAGCAGCCCCCTTGGGACAGGCCCCGCAGATACGCAGTATTTT
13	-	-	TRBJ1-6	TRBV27	CASSPWTASPLHF	TGTGCCAGCAGTCCCTGGACAGCTTCACCCCTCCACTTT
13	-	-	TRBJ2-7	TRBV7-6	CASAMDGYNEQYF	TGTGCCAGTGCTATGGACGGTTACAACGAGCAGTACTTC
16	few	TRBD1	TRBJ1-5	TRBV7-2	CASSYNRGHDNQPQHF	TGTGCCAGCAGCTATAACAGGGGGCATGACAATCAGCCCCAGCATTTT
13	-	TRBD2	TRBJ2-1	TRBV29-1	CSVSGGAKNEQFF	TGCAGCGTTTCCGGGGGGGCGAAGAATGAGCAGTTCTTC
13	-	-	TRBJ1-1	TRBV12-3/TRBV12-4	CASSFPGMAEAFF	TGTGCCAGCAGTTTCCCGGGAATGGCTGAAGCTTTCTTT
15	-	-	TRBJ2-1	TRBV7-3	CASSFTAGTPNEQFF	TGTGCCAGCAGCTTCACCGCCGGGACTCCCAATGAGCAGTTCTTC
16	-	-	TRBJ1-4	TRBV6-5	CASSYSIKAANEKLFF	TGTGCCAGCAGTTACTCGATAAAAGCGGCTAATGAAAAACTGTTTTTT
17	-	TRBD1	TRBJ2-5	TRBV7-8	CASSLRRVGQDGETQYF	TGTGCCAGCAGCCTCCGTAGGGTGGGACAGGACGGGGAGACCCAGTACTTC
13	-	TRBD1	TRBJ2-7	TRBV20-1	CSGEGQGPYEQYF	TGCAGTGGGGAAGGACAGGGGCCCTACGAGCAGTACTTC
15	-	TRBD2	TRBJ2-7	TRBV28	CASSLLSSGSYEQYF	TGTGCCAGCAGTTTGTTGTCTAGCGGGAGCTACGAGCAGTACTTC
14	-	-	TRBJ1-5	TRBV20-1	CSATGVEYNQPQHF	TGCAGTGCTACAGGGGTGGAGTACAATCAGCCCCAGCATTTT
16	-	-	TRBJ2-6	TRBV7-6	CASSLPRGSGANVLTF	TGTGCCAGCAGCTTACCGCGGGGCTCTGGGGCCAACGTCCTGACTTTC
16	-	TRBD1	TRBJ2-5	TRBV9	CASSVATAGGQETQYF	TGTGCCAGCAGCGTAGCTACGGCAGGGGGCCAAGAGACCCAGTACTTC
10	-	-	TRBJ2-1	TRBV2	CATQGLEQFF	TGTGCCACGCAGGGGCTTGAGCAGTTCTTC
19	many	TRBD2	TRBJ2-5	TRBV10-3	CAISETTKGLAGVQETQYF	TGTGCCATCAGTGAGACAACGAAGGGACTAGCGGGGGTTCAAGAGACCCAGTACTTC
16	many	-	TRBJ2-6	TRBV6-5	CASSYLRESGANVLTF	TGTGCCAGCAGTTACTTGAGGGAGTCTGGGGCCAACGTCCTGACTTTC
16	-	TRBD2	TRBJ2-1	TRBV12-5	CASGLDLAESYNEQFF	TGTGCTAGTGGTTTGGATCTAGCGGAGTCCTACAATGAGCAGTTCTTC
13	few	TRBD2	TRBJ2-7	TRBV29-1	CSVLAGGLYEQYF	TGCAGCGTATTAGCGGGAGGGCTTTACGAGCAGTACTTC
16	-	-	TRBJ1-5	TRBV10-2	CASSELDSYSNQPQHF	TGCGCCAGCAGTGAGCTGGACAGTTATAGCAATCAGCCCCAGCATTTT
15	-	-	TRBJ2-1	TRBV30	CAWSVRLNSYNEQFF	TGTGCCTGGAGTGTACGACTAAACTCCTACAATGAGCAGTTCTTC